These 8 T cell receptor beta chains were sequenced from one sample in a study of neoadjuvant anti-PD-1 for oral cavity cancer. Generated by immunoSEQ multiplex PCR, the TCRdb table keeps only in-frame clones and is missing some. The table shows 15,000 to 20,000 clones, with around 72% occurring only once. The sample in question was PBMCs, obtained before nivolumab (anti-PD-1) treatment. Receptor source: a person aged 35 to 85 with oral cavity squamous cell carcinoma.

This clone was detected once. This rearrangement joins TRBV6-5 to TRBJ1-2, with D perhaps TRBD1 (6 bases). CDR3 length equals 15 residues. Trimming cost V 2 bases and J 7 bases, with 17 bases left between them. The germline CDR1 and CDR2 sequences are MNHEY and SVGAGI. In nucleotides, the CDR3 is TGTGCCAGCAGTTACGTTCCCCCAGGGGCCTCTGGCTACACCTTC. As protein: CASSYVPPGASGYTF.

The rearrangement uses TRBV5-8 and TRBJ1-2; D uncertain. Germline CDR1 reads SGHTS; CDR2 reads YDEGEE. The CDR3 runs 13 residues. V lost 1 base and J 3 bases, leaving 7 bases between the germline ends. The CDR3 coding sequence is TGTGCCAGCAGCTTGACGCGGGACTATGGCTACACCTTC. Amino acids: CASSLTRDYGYTF.

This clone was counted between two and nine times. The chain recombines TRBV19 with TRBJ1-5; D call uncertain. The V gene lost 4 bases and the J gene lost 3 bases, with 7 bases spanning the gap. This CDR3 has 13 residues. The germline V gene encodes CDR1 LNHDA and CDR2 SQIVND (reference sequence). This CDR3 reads CASSNQPNQPQHF. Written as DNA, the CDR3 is TGTGCCAGTAGTAATCAGCCCAATCAGCCCCAGCATTTT.

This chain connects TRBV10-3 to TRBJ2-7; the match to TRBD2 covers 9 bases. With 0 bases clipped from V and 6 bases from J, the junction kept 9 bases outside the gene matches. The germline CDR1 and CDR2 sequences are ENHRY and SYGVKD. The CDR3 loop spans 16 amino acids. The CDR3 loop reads CAISESGLAGSGEQYF. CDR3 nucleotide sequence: TGTGCCATCAGTGAGTCGGGGCTAGCGGGGTCAGGCGAGCAGTACTTC.

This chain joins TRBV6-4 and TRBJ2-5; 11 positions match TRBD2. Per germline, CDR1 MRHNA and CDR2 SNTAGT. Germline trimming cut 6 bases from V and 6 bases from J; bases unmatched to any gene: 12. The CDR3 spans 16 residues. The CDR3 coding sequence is TGTGCCAGCAGAAACCAACGGACTAGCGGGCTTAAGACCCAGTACTTC. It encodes CASRNQRTSGLKTQYF.

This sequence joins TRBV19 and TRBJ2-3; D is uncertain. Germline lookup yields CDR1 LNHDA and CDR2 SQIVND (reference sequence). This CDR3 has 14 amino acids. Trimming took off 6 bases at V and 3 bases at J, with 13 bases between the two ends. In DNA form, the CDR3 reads TGTGCCAGTAGCCGATTGAGTCAGACAGATACGCAGTATTTT. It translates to CASSRLSQTDTQYF.

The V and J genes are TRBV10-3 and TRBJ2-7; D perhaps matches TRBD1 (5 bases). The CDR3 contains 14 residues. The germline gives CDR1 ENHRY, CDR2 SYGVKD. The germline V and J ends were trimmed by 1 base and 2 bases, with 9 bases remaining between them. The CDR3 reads CAISEWNRPYEQYF. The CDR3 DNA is TGTGCCATCAGTGAGTGGAACAGGCCCTACGAGCAGTACTTC.

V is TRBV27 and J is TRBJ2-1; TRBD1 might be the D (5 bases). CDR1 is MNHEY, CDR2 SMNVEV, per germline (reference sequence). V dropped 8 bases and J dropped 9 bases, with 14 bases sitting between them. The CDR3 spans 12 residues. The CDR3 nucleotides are TGTGCCAGCGGATCAGGGTTGGGTGAGCAGTTCTTC. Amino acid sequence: CASGSGLGEQFF.